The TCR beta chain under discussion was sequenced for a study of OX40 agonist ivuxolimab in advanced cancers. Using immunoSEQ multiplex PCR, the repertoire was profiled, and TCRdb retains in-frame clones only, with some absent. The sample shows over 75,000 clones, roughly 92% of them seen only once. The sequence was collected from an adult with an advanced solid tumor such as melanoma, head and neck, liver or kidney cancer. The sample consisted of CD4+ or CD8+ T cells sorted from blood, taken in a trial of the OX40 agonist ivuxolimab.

CDR3 protein: CASSYRTGEAFF. CDR3 sequence (DNA): TGTGCCAGCAGTTACCGGACCGGTGAAGCTTTCTTT. The chain has TRBV6-5 and TRBJ1-1; no clear D gene. V dropped 2 bases and J dropped 7 bases, with 8 bases sitting between them. This CDR3 is 12 amino acids long. The germline gives CDR1 MNHEY, CDR2 SVGAGI.